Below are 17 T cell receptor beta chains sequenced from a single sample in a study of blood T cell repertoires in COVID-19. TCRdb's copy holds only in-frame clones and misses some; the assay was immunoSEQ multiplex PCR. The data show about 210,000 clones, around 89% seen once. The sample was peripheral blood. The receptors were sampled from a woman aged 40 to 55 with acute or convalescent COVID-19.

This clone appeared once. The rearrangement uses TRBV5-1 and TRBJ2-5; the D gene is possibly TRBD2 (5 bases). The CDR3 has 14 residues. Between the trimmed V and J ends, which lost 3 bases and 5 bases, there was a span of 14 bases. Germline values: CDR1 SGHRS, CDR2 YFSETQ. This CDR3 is CASSSALGEETQYF. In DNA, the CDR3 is TGCGCCAGCAGCTCCGCCTTGGGAGAGGAGACCCAGTACTTC. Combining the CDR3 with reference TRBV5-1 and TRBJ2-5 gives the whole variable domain KAGVTQTPRYLIKTRGQQVTLSCSPISGHRSVSWYQQTPGQGLQFLFEYFSETQRNKGNFPGRFSGRQFSNSRSEMNVSTLELGDSALYLCASSSALGEETQYFGPGTRLLVL.

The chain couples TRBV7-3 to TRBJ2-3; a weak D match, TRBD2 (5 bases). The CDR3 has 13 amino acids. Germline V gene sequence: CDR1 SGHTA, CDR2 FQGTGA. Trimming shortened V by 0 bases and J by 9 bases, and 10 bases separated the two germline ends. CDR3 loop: CASSLTSPGTQYF. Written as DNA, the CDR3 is TGTGCCAGCAGCTTAACTAGTCCGGGGACGCAGTATTTT.

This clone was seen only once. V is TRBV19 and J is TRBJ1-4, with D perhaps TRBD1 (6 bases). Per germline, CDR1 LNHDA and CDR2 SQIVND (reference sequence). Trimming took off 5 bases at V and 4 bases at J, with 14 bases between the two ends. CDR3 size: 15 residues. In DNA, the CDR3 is TGTGCCAGTAGTTTTCACAGGGCCCTTAATGAAAAACTGTTTTTT. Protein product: CASSFHRALNEKLFF.

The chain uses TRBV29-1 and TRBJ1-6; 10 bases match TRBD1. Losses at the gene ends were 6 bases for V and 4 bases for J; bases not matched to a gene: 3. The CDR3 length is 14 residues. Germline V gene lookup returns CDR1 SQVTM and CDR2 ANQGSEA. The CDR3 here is CSVGTGVYNSPLHF. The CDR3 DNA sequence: TGCAGCGTCGGGACAGGGGTTTATAATTCACCCCTCCACTTT.

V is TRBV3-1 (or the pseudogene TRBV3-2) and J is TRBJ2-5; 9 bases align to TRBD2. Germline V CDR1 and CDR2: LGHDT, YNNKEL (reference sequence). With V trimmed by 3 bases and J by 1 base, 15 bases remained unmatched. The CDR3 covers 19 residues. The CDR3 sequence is CASSHTPLIAGEIQETQYF. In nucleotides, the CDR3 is TGTGCCAGCAGCCACACCCCCCTCATAGCGGGGGAGATCCAAGAGACCCAGTACTTC.

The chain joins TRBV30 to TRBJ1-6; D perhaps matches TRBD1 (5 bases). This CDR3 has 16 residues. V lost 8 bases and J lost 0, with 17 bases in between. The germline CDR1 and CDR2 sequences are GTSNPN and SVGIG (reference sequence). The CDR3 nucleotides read TGTGCCGTATCATCAGGGATTTCCTCCTATAATTCACCCCTCCACTTT. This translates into CAVSSGISSYNSPLHF.

The CDR3 here is CASGQGNYGYTF. The CDR3 DNA sequence: TGTGCCAGTGGACAGGGTAACTATGGCTACACCTTC. This chain uses TRBV27 with TRBJ1-2; TRBD1 aligns across 8 bases. Per the germline V gene, CDR1 is MNHEY and CDR2 is SMNVEV (reference sequence). Trimming at V came to 9 bases and at J to 1 base, leaving 1 base not matched to a gene. The CDR3 extends over 12 amino acids.

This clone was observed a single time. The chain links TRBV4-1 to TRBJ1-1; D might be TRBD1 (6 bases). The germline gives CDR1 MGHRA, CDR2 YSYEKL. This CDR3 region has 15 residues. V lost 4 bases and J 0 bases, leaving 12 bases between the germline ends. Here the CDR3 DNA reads TGCGCCAGCAGCCGAACAGGGCCCATGAACACTGAAGCTTTCTTT. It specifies CASSRTGPMNTEAFF.

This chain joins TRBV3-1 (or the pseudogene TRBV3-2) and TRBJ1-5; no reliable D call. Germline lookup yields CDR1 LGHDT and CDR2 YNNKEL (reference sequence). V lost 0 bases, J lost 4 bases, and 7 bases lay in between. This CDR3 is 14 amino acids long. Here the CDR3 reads CASSQDRANQPQHF. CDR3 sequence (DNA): TGTGCCAGCAGCCAAGATAGAGCGAATCAGCCCCAGCATTTT.

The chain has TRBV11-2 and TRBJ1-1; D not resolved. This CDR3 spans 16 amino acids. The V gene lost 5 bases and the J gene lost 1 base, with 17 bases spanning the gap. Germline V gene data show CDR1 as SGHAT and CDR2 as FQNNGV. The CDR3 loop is CASSRRVGFGNTEAFF. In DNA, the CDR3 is TGTGCCAGCAGCCGACGGGTAGGTTTTGGGAACACTGAAGCTTTCTTT.

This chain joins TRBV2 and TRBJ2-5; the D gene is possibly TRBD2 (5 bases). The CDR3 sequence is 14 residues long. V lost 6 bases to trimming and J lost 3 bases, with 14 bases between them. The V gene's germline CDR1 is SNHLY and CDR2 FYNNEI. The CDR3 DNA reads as TGTGCCAGCAGCTACATAGAGACTAAAGAGACCCAGTACTTC. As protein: CASSYIETKETQYF.

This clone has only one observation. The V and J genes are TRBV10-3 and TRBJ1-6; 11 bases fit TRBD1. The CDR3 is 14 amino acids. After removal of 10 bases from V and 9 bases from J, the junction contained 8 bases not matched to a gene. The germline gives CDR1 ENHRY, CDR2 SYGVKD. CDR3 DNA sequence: TGTGCCACCACCGGGGACAGGGGGGGTTCACCCCTCCACTTT. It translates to CATTGDRGGSPLHF.

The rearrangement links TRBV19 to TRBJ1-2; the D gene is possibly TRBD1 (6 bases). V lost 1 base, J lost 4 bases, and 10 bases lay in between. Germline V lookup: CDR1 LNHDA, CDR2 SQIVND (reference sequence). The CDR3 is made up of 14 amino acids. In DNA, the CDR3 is TGTGCCAGTAGTATAGCAGGGGCAGGCTATGGCTACACCTTC. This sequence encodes CASSIAGAGYGYTF.

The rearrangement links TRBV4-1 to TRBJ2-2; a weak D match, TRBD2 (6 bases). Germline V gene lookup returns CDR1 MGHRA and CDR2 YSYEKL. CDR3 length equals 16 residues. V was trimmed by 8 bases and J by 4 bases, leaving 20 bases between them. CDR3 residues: CASSPVSGGITGELFF. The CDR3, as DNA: TGCGCCAGCTCCCCAGTATCCGGGGGAATCACCGGGGAGCTGTTTTTT.

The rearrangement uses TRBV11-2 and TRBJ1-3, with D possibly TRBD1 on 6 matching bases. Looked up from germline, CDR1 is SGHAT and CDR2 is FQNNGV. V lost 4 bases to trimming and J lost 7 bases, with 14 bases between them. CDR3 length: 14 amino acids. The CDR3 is CASSYQGQYNTIYF. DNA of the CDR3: TGTGCCAGCAGCTACCAAGGACAGTACAACACCATATATTTT.

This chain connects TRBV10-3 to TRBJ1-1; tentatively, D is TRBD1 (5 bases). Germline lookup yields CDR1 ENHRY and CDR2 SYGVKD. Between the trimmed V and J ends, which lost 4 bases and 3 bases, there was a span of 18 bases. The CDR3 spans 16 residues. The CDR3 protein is CAISASPDKSYTEAFF. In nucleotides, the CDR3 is TGTGCCATCAGTGCCTCTCCGGACAAGTCCTACACTGAAGCTTTCTTT.

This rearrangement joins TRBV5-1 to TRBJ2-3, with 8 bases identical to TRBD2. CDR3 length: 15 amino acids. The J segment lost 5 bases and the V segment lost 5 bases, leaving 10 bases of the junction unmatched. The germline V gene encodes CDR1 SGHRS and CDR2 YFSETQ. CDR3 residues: CASSTSRGGRDTQYF. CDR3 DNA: TGCGCCAGCAGTACTTCACGGGGGGGCCGAGATACGCAGTATTTT.